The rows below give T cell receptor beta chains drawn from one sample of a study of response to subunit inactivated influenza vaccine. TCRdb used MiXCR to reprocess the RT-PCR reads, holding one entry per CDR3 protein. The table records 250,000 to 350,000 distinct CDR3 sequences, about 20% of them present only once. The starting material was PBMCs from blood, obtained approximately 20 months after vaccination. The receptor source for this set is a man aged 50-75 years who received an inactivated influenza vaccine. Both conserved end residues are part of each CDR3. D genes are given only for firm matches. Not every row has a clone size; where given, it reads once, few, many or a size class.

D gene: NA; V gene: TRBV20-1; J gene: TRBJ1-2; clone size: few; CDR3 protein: CSARDSPYASNYGYTF; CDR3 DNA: TGCAGTGCTAGAGATTCGCCCTATGCTTCTAACTATGGCTACACCTTC
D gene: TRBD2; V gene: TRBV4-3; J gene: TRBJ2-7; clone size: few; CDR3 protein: CASSQGVVAGVYEQYF; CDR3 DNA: TGCGCCAGCAGCCAAGGAGTTGTAGCGGGAGTTTACGAGCAGTACTTC
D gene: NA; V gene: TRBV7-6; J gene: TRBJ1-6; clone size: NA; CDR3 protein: CASSKQGVNSPLHF; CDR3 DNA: TGTGCCAGCAGCAAACAGGGTGTCAATTCACCCCTCCACTTT
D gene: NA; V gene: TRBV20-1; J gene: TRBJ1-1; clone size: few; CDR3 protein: CSARVGAHTEAFF; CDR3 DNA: TGCAGTGCTAGGGTTGGGGCCCACACTGAAGCTTTCTTT
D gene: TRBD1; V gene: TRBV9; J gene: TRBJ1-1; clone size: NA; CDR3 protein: CASSEGTATEAFF; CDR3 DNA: TGTGCCAGCAGCGAAGGGACAGCCACTGAAGCTTTCTTT
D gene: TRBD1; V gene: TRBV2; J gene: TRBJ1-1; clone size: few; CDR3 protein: CASRRDRNTEAFF; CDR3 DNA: TGTGCCAGCAGAAGGGACAGAAACACTGAAGCTTTCTTT
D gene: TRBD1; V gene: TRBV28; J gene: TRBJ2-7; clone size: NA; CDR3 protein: CASRPTGVDYEQYF; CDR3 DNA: TGTGCCAGCAGGCCGACAGGGGTAGACTACGAGCAGTACTTC
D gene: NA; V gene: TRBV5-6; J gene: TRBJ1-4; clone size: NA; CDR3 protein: CASSWGPVTANEKLFF; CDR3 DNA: TGTGCCAGCAGCTGGGGGCCCGTGACAGCTAATGAAAAACTGTTTTTT
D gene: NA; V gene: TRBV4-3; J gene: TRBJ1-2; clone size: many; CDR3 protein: CASSQEQGGNYGYTF; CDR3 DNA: TGCGCCAGCAGCCAAGAACAGGGAGGGAACTATGGCTACACCTTC
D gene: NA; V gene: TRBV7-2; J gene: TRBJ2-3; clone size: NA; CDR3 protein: CASSQDSYTQYF; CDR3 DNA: TGTGCCAGCAGCCAGGATTCCTATACGCAGTATTTT
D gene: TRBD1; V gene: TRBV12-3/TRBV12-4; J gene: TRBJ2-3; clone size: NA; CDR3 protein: CASNRQGREDTQYF; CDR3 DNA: TGTGCCAGCAACCGACAGGGTAGGGAGGATACGCAGTATTTT
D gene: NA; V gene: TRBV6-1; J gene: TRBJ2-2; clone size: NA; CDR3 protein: CASQRVPNTGELFF; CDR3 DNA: TGTGCCAGCCAACGGGTACCGAACACCGGGGAGCTGTTTTTT
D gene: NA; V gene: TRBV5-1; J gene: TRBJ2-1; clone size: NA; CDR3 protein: CASSLGPLSDEQFF; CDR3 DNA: TGCGCCAGCAGCTTGGGGCCTCTGTCAGATGAGCAGTTCTTC
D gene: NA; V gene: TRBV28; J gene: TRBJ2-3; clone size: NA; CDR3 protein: CASSFPPTTDTQYF; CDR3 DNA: TGTGCCAGCAGTTTTCCTCCCACCACAGATACGCAGTATTTT
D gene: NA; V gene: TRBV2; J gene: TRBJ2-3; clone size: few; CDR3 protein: CASSEGITDTQYF; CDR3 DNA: TGTGCCAGCAGTGAGGGGATCACAGATACGCAGTATTTT
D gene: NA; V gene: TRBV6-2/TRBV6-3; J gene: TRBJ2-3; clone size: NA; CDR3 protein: CASRDLGASTDTQYF; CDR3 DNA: TGTGCCAGCAGGGATTTGGGGGCTAGCACAGATACGCAGTATTTT
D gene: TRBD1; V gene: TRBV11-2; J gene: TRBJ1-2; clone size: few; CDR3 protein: CASSSHRTGWEDGYTF; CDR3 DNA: TGTGCCAGCAGCTCCCACAGGACAGGGTGGGAGGATGGCTACACCTTC
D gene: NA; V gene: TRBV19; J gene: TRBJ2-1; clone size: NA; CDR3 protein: CASSPLETGGYNEQFF; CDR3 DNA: TGTGCCAGTAGCCCATTAGAGACAGGCGGATACAATGAGCAGTTCTTC
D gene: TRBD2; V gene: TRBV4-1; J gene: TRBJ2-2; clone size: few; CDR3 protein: CASSQSAGGPRAGELFF; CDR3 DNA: TGCGCCAGCAGCCAATCAGCGGGGGGGCCCCGTGCGGGGGAGCTGTTTTTT
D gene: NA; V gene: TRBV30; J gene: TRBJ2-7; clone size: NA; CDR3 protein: CAWSRSRGTYEQYF; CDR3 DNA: TGTGCCTGGAGTAGGAGCAGAGGAACCTACGAGCAGTACTTC
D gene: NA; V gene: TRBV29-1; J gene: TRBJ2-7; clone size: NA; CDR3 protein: CSVSGTSYEQYF; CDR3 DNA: TGCAGCGTTTCCGGGACCTCCTACGAGCAGTACTTC
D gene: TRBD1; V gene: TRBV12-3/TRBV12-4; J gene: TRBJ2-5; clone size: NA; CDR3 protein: CASSETGGGETQYF; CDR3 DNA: TGTGCCAGCAGTGAAACAGGGGGCGGGGAGACCCAGTACTTC
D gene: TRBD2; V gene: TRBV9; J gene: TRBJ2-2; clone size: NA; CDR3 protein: CASGGRGNTGELFF; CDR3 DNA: TGTGCCAGCGGCGGGAGGGGGAACACCGGGGAGCTGTTTTTT
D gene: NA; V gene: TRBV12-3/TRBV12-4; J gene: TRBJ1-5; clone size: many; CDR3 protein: CASSFRASNQPQHF; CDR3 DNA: TGTGCCAGCAGTTTCCGGGCCTCCAATCAGCCCCAGCATTTT
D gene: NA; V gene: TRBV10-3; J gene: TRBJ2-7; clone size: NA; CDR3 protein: CAIRGIGPSYEQYF; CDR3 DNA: TGTGCCATCAGGGGGATCGGGCCCTCCTACGAGCAGTACTTC
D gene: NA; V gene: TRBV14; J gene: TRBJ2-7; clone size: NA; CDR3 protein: CASSQTLANKYEQYF; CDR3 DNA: TGTGCCAGCAGCCAGACACTAGCAAACAAGTACGAGCAGTACTTC
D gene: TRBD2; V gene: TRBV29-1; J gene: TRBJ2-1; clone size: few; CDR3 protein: CSVALRLAGDNEQFF; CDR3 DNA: TGCAGCGTTGCCCTGAGGCTAGCGGGTGACAATGAGCAGTTCTTC
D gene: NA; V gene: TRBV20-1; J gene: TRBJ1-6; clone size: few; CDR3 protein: CSAREGSSSPLHF; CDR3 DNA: TGCAGTGCTAGAGAGGGGTCCAGTTCACCCCTCCACTTT
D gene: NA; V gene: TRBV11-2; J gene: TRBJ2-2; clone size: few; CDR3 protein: CASSLVVGASGELFF; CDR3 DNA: TGTGCCAGCAGCTTAGTAGTGGGAGCGTCCGGGGAGCTGTTTTTT
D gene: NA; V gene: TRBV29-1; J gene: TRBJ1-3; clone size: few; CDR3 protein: CSVVRAGGNTIYF; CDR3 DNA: TGCAGCGTTGTACGGGCAGGTGGAAACACCATATATTTT
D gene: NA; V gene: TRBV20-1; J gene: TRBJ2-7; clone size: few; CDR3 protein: CSAAPRADYEQYF; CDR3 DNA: TGCAGTGCGGCCCCCAGGGCCGACTACGAGCAGTACTTC
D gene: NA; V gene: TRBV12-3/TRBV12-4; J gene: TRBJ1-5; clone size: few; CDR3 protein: CASSWGKDQPQHF; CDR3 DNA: TGTGCCAGCAGTTGGGGTAAAGATCAGCCCCAGCATTTT
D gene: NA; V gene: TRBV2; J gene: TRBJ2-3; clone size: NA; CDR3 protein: CASSEEILTDTQYF; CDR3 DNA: TGTGCCAGCAGTGAAGAGATTCTCACAGATACGCAGTATTTT
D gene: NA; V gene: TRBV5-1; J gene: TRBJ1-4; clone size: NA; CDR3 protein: CASSKDPFNGEKLFF; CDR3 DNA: TGCGCCAGCAGCAAGGACCCCTTCAATGGTGAAAAACTGTTTTTT
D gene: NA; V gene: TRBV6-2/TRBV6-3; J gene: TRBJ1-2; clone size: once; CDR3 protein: CASSSTTLGIYGYTF; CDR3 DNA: TGTGCCAGCAGTTCAACTACCCTCGGGATCTATGGCTACACCTTC
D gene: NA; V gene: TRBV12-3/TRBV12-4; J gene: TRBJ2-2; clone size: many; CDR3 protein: CASSFGLFENTGELFF; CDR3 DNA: TGTGCCAGCAGTTTTGGTTTATTCGAGAACACCGGGGAGCTGTTTTTT
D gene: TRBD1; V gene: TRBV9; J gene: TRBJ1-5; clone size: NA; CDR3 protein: CACFQGDRGQSNQPQHF; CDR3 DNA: TGTGCCTGTTTTCAAGGGGACAGGGGACAAAGCAATCAGCCCCAGCATTTT
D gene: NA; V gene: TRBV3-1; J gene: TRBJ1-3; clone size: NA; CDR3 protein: CASSQETRGGNTIYF; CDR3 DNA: TGTGCCAGCAGCCAAGAAACCAGGGGTGGAAACACCATATATTTT
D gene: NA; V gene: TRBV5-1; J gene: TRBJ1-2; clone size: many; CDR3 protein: CASSLYGEPGAAYGYTF; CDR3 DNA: TGCGCCAGCAGCTTGTATGGCGAACCGGGGGCTGCCTATGGCTACACCTTC
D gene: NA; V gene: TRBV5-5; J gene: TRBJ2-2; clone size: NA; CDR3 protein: CASSLAGRELFF; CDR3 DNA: TGTGCCAGCAGCTTGGCCGGCCGAGAGCTGTTTTTT
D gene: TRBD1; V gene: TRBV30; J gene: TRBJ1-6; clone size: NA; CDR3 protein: CAWSGGQGSPLHF; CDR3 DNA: TGTGCCTGGAGTGGGGGACAGGGATCACCCCTCCACTTT
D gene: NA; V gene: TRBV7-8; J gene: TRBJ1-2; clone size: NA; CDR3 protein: CASSLARRARVFQGYTF; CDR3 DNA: TGTGCCAGCAGCTTAGCGCGCAGGGCACGGGTTTTTCAAGGCTACACCTTC
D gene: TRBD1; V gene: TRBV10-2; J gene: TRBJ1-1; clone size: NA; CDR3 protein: CASSPDRDREAFF; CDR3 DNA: TGCGCCAGCAGTCCCGATCGGGACAGGGAAGCTTTCTTT
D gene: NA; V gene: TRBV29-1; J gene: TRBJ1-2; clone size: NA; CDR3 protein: CSVSGSPGGGYTF; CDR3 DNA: TGCAGCGTTTCGGGCAGTCCCGGGGGTGGCTACACCTTC
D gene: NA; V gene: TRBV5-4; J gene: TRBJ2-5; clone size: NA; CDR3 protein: CASSNRQETQYF; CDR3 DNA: TGTGCCAGCAGCAACCGACAAGAGACCCAGTACTTC
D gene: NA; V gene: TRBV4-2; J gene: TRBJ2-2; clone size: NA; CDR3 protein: CASRPSGGYNTGELFF; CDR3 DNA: TGTGCCAGCAGACCAAGTGGAGGGTACAACACCGGGGAGCTGTTTTTT
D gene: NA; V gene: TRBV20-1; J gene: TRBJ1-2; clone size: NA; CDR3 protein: CSAGGDYGYTF; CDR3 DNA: TGCAGTGCCGGGGGGGACTATGGCTACACCTTC
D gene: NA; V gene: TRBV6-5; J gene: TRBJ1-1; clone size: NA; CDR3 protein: CASSYSILANTEAFF; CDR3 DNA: TGTGCCAGCAGTTACTCTATCCTCGCAAACACTGAAGCTTTCTTT
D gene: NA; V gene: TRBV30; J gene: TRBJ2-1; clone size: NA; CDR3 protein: CAVKDNEQFF; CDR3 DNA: TGTGCCGTAAAGGACAATGAGCAGTTCTTC
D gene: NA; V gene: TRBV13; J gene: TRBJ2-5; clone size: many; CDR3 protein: CASSLFWEETQYF; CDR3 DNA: TGTGCCAGCAGCTTATTCTGGGAAGAGACCCAGTACTTC
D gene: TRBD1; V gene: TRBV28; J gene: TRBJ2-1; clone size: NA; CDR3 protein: CASGPGQGALDEQFF; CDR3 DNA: TGTGCCAGCGGTCCGGGACAGGGGGCTCTGGATGAGCAGTTCTTC